This T cell receptor beta chain emerged from a study of shared clonotypes between healthy human individuals. For the study at large: A couple of women and a few men aged 18 to 49 served as donors.

The CDR3 sequence is 14 residues long. Trimming took 2 bases from V and 2 from J, leaving 9 bases between them. Germline loops: CDR1 MGHRA, CDR2 YSYEKL. Libraries were prepared by immunoSEQ multiplex PCR; TCRdb keeps only in-frame clonotypes and omits some of them. The sample has about 590,000 clones; nearly 97% are singletons. Naive CD8 cells lacked CD45RO and underwent positive selection for CCR7, leaving out terminally differentiated effector memory CD45RA+ cells. The clonotype was recovered from a woman under 40 in good health. The V and J genes are TRBV4-1 and TRBJ1-2; D gene uncertain. Sequencing was performed on naive CD8+ T cells sorted from blood. CDR3 coding DNA: TGCGCCAGCAGCCAACTACCAGGAAACTATGGCTACACCTTC. Protein: CASSQLPGNYGYTF.